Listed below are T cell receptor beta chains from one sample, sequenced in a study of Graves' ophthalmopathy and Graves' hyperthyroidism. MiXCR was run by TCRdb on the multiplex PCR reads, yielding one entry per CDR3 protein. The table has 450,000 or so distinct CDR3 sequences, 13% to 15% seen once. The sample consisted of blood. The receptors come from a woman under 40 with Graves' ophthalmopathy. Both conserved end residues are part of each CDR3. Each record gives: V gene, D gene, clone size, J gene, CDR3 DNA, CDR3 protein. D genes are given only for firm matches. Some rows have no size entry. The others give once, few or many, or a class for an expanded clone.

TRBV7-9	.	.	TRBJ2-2	TGTGCCAGCAGCTTGGGGGGCCGGGACGCCGGGGAGCTGTTTTTT	CASSLGGRDAGELFF
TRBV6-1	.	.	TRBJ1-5	TGTGCCACCAATCAGCCCCAGCATTTT	CATNQPQHF
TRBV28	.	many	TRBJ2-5	TGTGCCAGCAGTCGTGGGACAATTCAAGAGACCCAGTACTTC	CASSRGTIQETQYF
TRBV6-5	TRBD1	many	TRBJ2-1	TGTGCCAGCAGGTTATCCGGGACAGGGGCCGAGGGGCAGTTCTTC	CASRLSGTGAEGQFF
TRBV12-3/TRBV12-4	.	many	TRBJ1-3	TGTGCCAGCACCTTAGGGGTGTTGGCTGGAAACACCATATATTTT	CASTLGVLAGNTIYF
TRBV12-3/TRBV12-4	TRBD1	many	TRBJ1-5	TGTGCCAGCAGTTTAATCGACAGGGATCAGCCCCAGCATTTT	CASSLIDRDQPQHF
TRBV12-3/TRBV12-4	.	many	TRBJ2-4	TGTGCCAGCAGCCCCTCACCGGGACACCTAGCCAAAAACATTCAGTACTTC	CASSPSPGHLAKNIQYF
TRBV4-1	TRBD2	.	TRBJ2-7	TGCGCCAGCAGCCAAGATTGGCCCGGGGGGAGCTACGAGCAGTACTTC	CASSQDWPGGSYEQYF
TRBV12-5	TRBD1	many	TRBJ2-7	TGTGCTAGTGGTTTGGCAGGGGGCGGCGAGCAGTACTTC	CASGLAGGGEQYF
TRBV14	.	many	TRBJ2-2	TGTGCCAGCGGGATTTTGGGCGGGGAGCTGTTTTTT	CASGILGGELFF
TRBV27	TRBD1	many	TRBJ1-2	TGTGCCAGCAGTTCACGGGGACAGAACTATGGCTACACCTTC	CASSSRGQNYGYTF
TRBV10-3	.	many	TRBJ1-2	TGTGCCATCAGTGGCTCGGCGGGGGATGGCTACACCTTC	CAISGSAGDGYTF
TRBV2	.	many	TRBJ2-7	TGTGCCAGCCTCATGTTGCCCTCTGATCCGTTAGAGCAGTACTTC	CASLMLPSDPLEQYF
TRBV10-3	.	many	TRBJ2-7	TGTGCCATCAGTGAGAGACCAGGGAAAGACGAGCAGTACTTC	CAISERPGKDEQYF
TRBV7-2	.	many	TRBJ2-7	TGTGCCAGCAGCCCTATGGCGGTCCCCGGGTACGAGCAGTACTTC	CASSPMAVPGYEQYF